Presented here are 27 T cell receptor beta chains from one specimen sequenced in a study of CD8 T cells in Susac syndrome. With random hexamers, reverse transcription was performed on about 0.5 to 1 ug of RNA. Via MiXCR, TCRdb re-called the immunoSEQ multiplex PCR reads, giving one row per CDR3 protein. The sample has fewer than 90,000 distinct CDR3 sequences, 85% to 95% seen once. The sequencing sample was made of CD8+ T cells from PBMCs. These receptors originate from a human donor with Susac syndrome.

J is TRBJ1-4 and V is TRBV27, with 9 positions matching TRBD1. The CDR3 is 15 residues long. Germline lookup yields CDR1 MNHEY and CDR2 SMNVEV (reference sequence). V trimming: 3 bases; J trimming: 5 bases; junction bases outside the gene matches: 4. The CDR3 loop reads CASSLTGGKNEKLFF. In DNA, the CDR3 is TGTGCCAGCAGTTTGACAGGGGGAAAAAATGAAAAACTGTTTTTT.

This clonotype was found a few times. The rearrangement joins TRBV27 to TRBJ2-3; D possibly corresponds to TRBD2 (6 bases). Germline lookup yields CDR1 MNHEY and CDR2 SMNVEV (reference sequence). V dropped 4 bases and J dropped 2 bases, with 13 bases sitting between them. The CDR3 spans 15 residues. DNA for the CDR3: TGTGCCAGCAGTTGGCTAGCGCAAACCACAGATACGCAGTATTTT. Translated: CASSWLAQTTDTQYF.

The rearrangement uses TRBV5-6 and TRBJ1-1; no clear D gene. The CDR3 runs 13 residues. The germline V and J ends were trimmed by 4 bases and 8 bases, with 15 bases remaining between them. Germline values: CDR1 SGHDT, CDR2 YYEEEE. The CDR3 loop reads CASSPHLRLEAFF. For the CDR3, the DNA is TGTGCCAGCAGCCCTCACCTCCGGCTCGAAGCTTTCTTT. Variable domain in full (rest from reference TRBV5-6 and TRBJ1-1): DAGVTQSPTHLIKTRGQQVTLRCSPKSGHDTVSWYQQALGQGPQFIFQYYEEEERQRGNFPDRFSGHQFPNYSSELNVNALLLGDSALYLCASSPHLRLEAFFGQGTRLTVV.

J is TRBJ1-4 and V is TRBV30; no clear D. The CDR3 sequence is 14 residues long. The germline V gene encodes CDR1 GTSNPN and CDR2 SVGIG (reference sequence). Trimming took off 5 bases at V and 0 bases at J, with 10 bases between the two ends. CDR3 sequence: CAWQRVATNEKLFF. Here the CDR3 DNA reads TGTGCCTGGCAGAGGGTTGCAACTAATGAAAAACTGTTTTTT.

CDR3 nucleotide sequence: TGTGCCAGCAGCGTGCAGGACAGGGGAGATGGGGCCAACGTCCTGACTTTC. This translates into CASSVQDRGDGANVLTF. The chain joins TRBV9 to TRBJ2-6; 9 nucleotides line up with TRBD1. The CDR3 contains 17 residues. The trim removed 2 bases at V and 3 bases at J, leaving 6 bases unmatched. From germline, CDR1 is SGDLS and CDR2 YYNGEE.

The J gene is TRBJ2-2, the V gene TRBV28, with D unresolved. Trimming pared 6 bases from V and 2 bases from J, leaving 4 bases between. Germline-derived CDR1 and CDR2 are MDHEN and SYDVKM. CDR3 size: 12 residues. The CDR3 nucleotides are TGTGCCAGCAGATCCAACACCGGGGAGCTGTTTTTT. Residues: CASRSNTGELFF.

The rearrangement joins TRBV14 to TRBJ2-1, with 9 bases identical to TRBD2. After removal of 1 base from V and 3 bases from J, the junction contained 1 base not matched to a gene. Looked up from germline, CDR1 is SGHDN and CDR2 is FVKESK. CDR3 size: 15 residues. The CDR3 is CASSQGAGGYNEQFF. As DNA, the CDR3 is TGTGCCAGCAGCCAAGGAGCGGGGGGCTACAATGAGCAGTTCTTC.

The chain recombines TRBV15 with TRBJ1-4; D gene ambiguous. CDR3 size: 14 residues. The V gene lost 1 base and the J gene lost 7 bases, with 10 bases spanning the gap. Germline loops: CDR1 LNHNV, CDR2 YYDKDF (reference sequence). The CDR3: CATSRGGESEKLFF. The CDR3, as DNA: TGTGCCACCAGCAGAGGGGGAGAGTCTGAAAAACTGTTTTTT.

The J gene is TRBJ2-4, the V gene TRBV25-1; D possibly uses TRBD1 or TRBD2 (5 bases each). The length of the CDR3 is 17 residues. Trimming cost V 2 bases and J 7 bases, with 21 bases left between them. Per germline, CDR1 MGHDK and CDR2 SYGVNS. CDR3: CASSEEGTPGLGNIQYF. The CDR3 nucleotides read TGTGCCAGCAGTGAAGAGGGGACGCCCGGATTGGGGAACATTCAGTACTTC.

This chain links TRBV7-3 with TRBJ2-2; D might be TRBD1 (6 bases). CDR1 SGHTA and CDR2 FQGTGA come from the germline V gene. V was shortened by 5 bases and J by 6 bases, with 13 bases between the two germline ends. The CDR3 is 14 amino acids. CDR3 DNA sequence: TGTGCCAGCAGCCCAACAGGGTTATCCGGGGAGCTGTTTTTT. Amino acids: CASSPTGLSGELFF.

The chain has TRBV11-1 and TRBJ2-7; 15 bases agree with TRBD2. The germline gives CDR1 SGHAT, CDR2 FQDESV (reference sequence). The CDR3 totals 17 residues. Trimming cost V 4 bases and J 0 bases; bases outside gene matches: 4. The CDR3 region is CASSSGLAGGFSYEQYF. The CDR3 nucleotides are TGTGCCAGCAGCTCGGGACTAGCGGGAGGATTCTCCTACGAGCAGTACTTC.

V and J are TRBV27 and TRBJ2-7; D might be TRBD1 or TRBD2, each matching 5 bases. Germline loops: CDR1 MNHEY, CDR2 SMNVEV (reference sequence). The CDR3 loop spans 15 amino acids. V dropped 6 bases and J dropped 3 bases, with 18 bases sitting between them. The CDR3 DNA reads TGTGCCAGCAGCTACGCCGGGACCTACAACTACGAGCAGTACTTC. Translated: CASSYAGTYNYEQYF.

This clonotype was seen a handful of times. The chain links TRBV6-5 to TRBJ2-3; TRBD2 matches at 7 bases. The ends lost 6 bases at V and 2 bases at J; junction bases unmatched: 5. The CDR3 runs to 14 residues. From germline, CDR1 is MNHEY and CDR2 SVGAGI. As DNA, the CDR3 is TGTGCCAGCAGGCTCCGGGACTACACAGATACGCAGTATTTT. Translating it yields CASRLRDYTDTQYF.

Written as DNA, the CDR3 is TGTGCCAGCAGTTTTCGGGGCCTTGGGACAGAAGCGGATCAGTACTTC. Its translation: CASSFRGLGTEADQYF. V usage is TRBV28 and J usage is TRBJ2-4; 7 nucleotides align to TRBD1. The CDR3 runs 16 residues. The germline CDR1 and CDR2 sequences are MDHEN and SYDVKM. J gave up 12 bases and V 3 bases, and 17 bases lay outside the gene matches.

V gene TRBV16 combines with J gene TRBJ1-1; D is unclear. The CDR3 totals 16 residues. Trimming shortened V by 2 bases and J by 4 bases, and 17 bases separated the two germline ends. Germline V gene sequence: CDR1 KGHSY, CDR2 FQNENV. The CDR3 region is CASSQSAGELGTEAFF. CDR3 sequence (DNA): TGTGCCAGCAGCCAAAGTGCAGGTGAATTAGGCACTGAAGCTTTCTTT.

The J gene is TRBJ2-1, the V gene TRBV11-1; 9 bases agree with TRBD2. The CDR3 sequence is 18 residues long. Germline V gene lookup returns CDR1 SGHAT and CDR2 FQDESV (reference sequence). V lost 4 bases, J lost 3 bases, and 13 bases stayed unmatched. The CDR3 bases are TGTGCCAGCAGCTCGGGACTAGCTGAGGGCTCGGTCTACAATGAGCAGTTCTTC. The encoded protein is CASSSGLAEGSVYNEQFF. The whole variable domain, remainder taken from reference TRBV11-1 and TRBJ2-1, is EAEVAQSPRYKITEKSQAVAFWCDPISGHATLYWYRQILGQGPELLVQFQDESVVDDSQLPKDRFSAERLKGVDSTLKIQPAELGDSAMYLCASSSGLAEGSVYNEQFFGPGTRLTVL.

CDR3 region: CAWSPAPTDTQYF. CDR3 DNA: TGTGCCTGGAGCCCGGCACCCACAGATACGCAGTATTTT. The chain links TRBV30 to TRBJ2-3; D remains unclear. V lost 3 bases to trimming and J lost 2 bases, with 9 bases between them. CDR1 and CDR2 from the germline V gene are GTSNPN and SVGIG (reference sequence). This CDR3 is 13 amino acids long.

The V and J genes are TRBV15 and TRBJ2-2; no definite D call. CDR1 LNHNV and CDR2 YYDKDF come from the germline V gene (reference sequence). This CDR3 comprises 14 residues. V lost 0 bases to trimming and J lost 4 bases, with 6 bases between them. The CDR3 is CATSRDSVTGELFF. CDR3 DNA sequence: TGTGCCACCAGCAGAGATTCAGTCACCGGGGAGCTGTTTTTT.

The chain has TRBV7-9 and TRBJ2-7, with 8 bases that match TRBD1. The V and J ends lost 6 bases and 4 bases, in that order; junction bases with no gene match: 8. Germline V gene sequence: CDR1 SEHNR, CDR2 FQNEAQ (reference sequence). CDR3 length: 14 amino acids. CDR3 amino acids: CASSSGQGRYEQYF. The CDR3 coding sequence is TGTGCCAGCAGTTCCGGACAGGGACGGTACGAGCAGTACTTC.

CDR3 bases: TGTGCCAGCAGCTTGTCCACAGGTTTTCAGCCCCAGCATTTT. Its translation is CASSLSTGFQPQHF. This chain links TRBV5-6 with TRBJ1-5, with D possibly TRBD1 on 5 matching bases. The CDR3 spans 14 residues. CDR1 is SGHDT and CDR2 is YYEEEE in the germline V gene. Trimming took 1 base from V and 6 from J, leaving 11 bases between them. The whole variable domain, remainder taken from reference TRBV5-6 and TRBJ1-5, is DAGVTQSPTHLIKTRGQQVTLRCSPKSGHDTVSWYQQALGQGPQFIFQYYEEEERQRGNFPDRFSGHQFPNYSSELNVNALLLGDSALYLCASSLSTGFQPQHFGDGTRLSIL.

This sequence joins TRBV3-1 and TRBJ2-3; the match to TRBD2 covers 9 bases. V shed 0 bases, J shed 4 bases, and the junction held 11 bases outside the gene matches. Germline lookup yields CDR1 LGHDT and CDR2 YNNKEL (reference sequence). The CDR3 consists of 18 residues. CDR3 amino acids: CASSQDGGAGGPPDTQYF. DNA for the CDR3: TGTGCCAGCAGCCAAGATGGTGGGGCGGGAGGGCCCCCAGATACGCAGTATTTT.

The rearrangement joins TRBV27 to TRBJ2-1, with 14 bases aligning to TRBD2. The CDR3 has 15 amino acids. CDR1 and CDR2 (germline): MNHEY, SMNVEV (reference sequence). With 5 bases clipped from V and 6 bases from J, the junction kept 3 bases outside the gene matches. CDR3 loop: CASSLTSGGGNEQFF. CDR3 sequence (DNA): TGTGCCAGCAGTCTGACTAGCGGGGGGGGCAATGAGCAGTTCTTC.

The chain has TRBV9 and TRBJ2-1, with D maybe TRBD2 (6 bases). Deletions cut 5 bases from V and 8 bases from J, with 14 bases between. The CDR3 runs 13 residues. The V gene's germline CDR1 is SGDLS and CDR2 YYNGEE. CDR3 in amino acids: CASSPMGGHEQFF. CDR3 DNA sequence: TGTGCCAGCAGTCCGATGGGGGGTCATGAGCAGTTCTTC.

The V gene is TRBV7-6, the J gene TRBJ2-5; tentative D call: TRBD2 (5 bases). V shed 5 bases and J shed 4 bases, with 11 bases lying between them. The germline V gene encodes CDR1 SGHVS and CDR2 FNYEAQ. The CDR3 sequence is 13 residues long. The CDR3 bases are TGTGCCAGCAGCCTGGGAGAGGTAGAGACCCAGTACTTC. As protein: CASSLGEVETQYF.

The chain has TRBV15 and TRBJ2-7; the match to TRBD2 covers 9 bases. Germline lookup yields CDR1 LNHNV and CDR2 YYDKDF (reference sequence). The CDR3 sequence is 15 residues long. Germline trimming cut 8 bases from V and 6 bases from J; bases unmatched to any gene: 14. The CDR3 sequence: CATGDSSGGSVEQYF. The CDR3 region has the DNA TGTGCCACCGGAGATAGTAGCGGGGGCTCGGTCGAGCAGTACTTC. The whole variable domain, remainder taken from reference TRBV15 and TRBJ2-7, is DAMVIQNPRYQVTQFGKPVTLSCSQTLNHNVMYWYQQKSSQAPKLLFHYYDKDFNNEADTPDNFQSRRPNTSFCFLDIRSPGLGDTAMYLCATGDSSGGSVEQYFGPGTRLTVT.

The rearrangement joins TRBV28 to TRBJ2-7; D might be TRBD1 (5 bases). V shed 4 bases and J shed 2 bases, with 15 bases lying between them. Per the germline V gene, CDR1 is MDHEN and CDR2 is SYDVKM. CDR3 size: 15 residues. The CDR3 DNA is TGTGCCAGCAGTTGGTTTACAGGTGGGACCTACGAGCAGTACTTC. Its translation: CASSWFTGGTYEQYF.

This chain links TRBV20-1 with TRBJ2-5; 10 positions agree with TRBD2. The CDR3 spans 15 residues. The ends lost 5 bases at V and 0 bases at J; junction bases unmatched: 6. CDR1 is DFQATT and CDR2 is SNEGSKA in the germline V gene (reference sequence). DNA of the CDR3: TGCAGTGCTGGGGAACTAGCGGGAAACCAAGAGACCCAGTACTTC. Its protein is CSAGELAGNQETQYF.